This T cell receptor beta chain was captured by sequencing in a study of control samples from healthy donors and cancer patients. The table came from immunoSEQ multiplex PCR; TCRdb's copy has only in-frame clones and leaves some out. The data contain nearly 35,000 clones, over 85% of them singletons. This TCR derives from a man aged 35-49 years with colorectal cancer. Sequencing used PBMCs.

CDR3 sequence reads: CSTGTSGGGTDTQYF. CDR3 bases: TGCAGCACCGGGACTAGCGGGGGAGGGACAGATACGCAGTATTTT. The gene calls are TRBV29-1 and TRBJ2-3; 14 nucleotides line up with TRBD2. Trimming removed 8 bases from V and 3 bases from J; junction bases left unmatched: 7. The length of the CDR3 is 15 residues. Germline CDR1 reads SQVTM; CDR2 reads ANQGSEA.